These 28 T cell receptor beta chains originate from one sample sequenced in a study of cytomegalovirus exposure and HLA in healthy donors. Primers included in the PCR were 60 Vbeta and 13 Jbeta primers. Libraries were prepared by immunoSEQ multiplex PCR; TCRdb keeps only in-frame clonotypes and omits some of them. This table has 110,000 to 150,000 clones, roughly 10% appearing once. The sequencing sample was made of PBMCs. These receptors originate from a male donor in good health and CMV-seronegative.

V is TRBV28 and J is TRBJ2-7, with 7 bases lining up with TRBD1. The CDR3 has 14 residues. The V gene end was trimmed by 6 bases and the J gene end by 7 bases; junction bases not matched to a gene: 12. Germline V gene lookup returns CDR1 MDHEN and CDR2 SYDVKM. The CDR3 loop is CASSLQGVVGEQYF. The CDR3 region has the DNA TGTGCCAGCAGCCTGCAGGGGGTAGTAGGGGAGCAGTACTTC.

This clone was recorded a few times. The V call is TRBV11-2, the J call TRBJ2-7; 7 nucleotides align to TRBD1. The CDR3 contains 14 residues. In germline, CDR1 is SGHAT, CDR2 FQNNGV. V gave up 1 base and J gave up 3 bases; unmatched junction bases: 3. CDR3 DNA: TGTGCCAGCAGCTTAGGGACAGGATTCTACGAGCAGTACTTC. Translation gives CASSLGTGFYEQYF.

This clone was observed a handful of times. V usage is TRBV27 and J usage is TRBJ1-2; 8 positions agree with TRBD1. CDR1 MNHEY and CDR2 SMNVEV come from the germline V gene (reference sequence). The V and J ends lost 8 bases and 2 bases, in that order; junction bases with no gene match: 10. CDR3 size: 15 residues. The CDR3 here is CASSPRQGINYGYTF. CDR3 coding DNA: TGTGCCAGCTCTCCGAGACAGGGGATAAACTATGGCTACACCTTC.

This clone showed up just a few times. V gene TRBV7-8 combines with J gene TRBJ2-4; D is unclear. V gave up 0 bases and J gave up 1 base, with 7 bases separating them. This CDR3 spans 15 amino acids. Per the germline V gene, CDR1 is SGHVS and CDR2 is FQNEAQ. The CDR3 bases are TGTGCCAGCAGCTTAGCTCCGGGTGCCAAAAACATTCAGTACTTC. This gives the protein CASSLAPGAKNIQYF.

This chain links TRBV9 with TRBJ2-3; the D gene is possibly TRBD1 (6 bases). In germline, CDR1 is SGDLS, CDR2 YYNGEE. CDR3 length equals 14 residues. Trimming removed 3 bases at V and 2 bases at J, with 10 bases between. The CDR3, as DNA: TGTGCCAGCAGCGCGGACAGAGACACAGATACGCAGTATTTT. It is translated as CASSADRDTDTQYF.

This clone has a handful of counts. The chain recombines TRBV6-1 with TRBJ2-7; maybe TRBD1 (6 bases). The length of the CDR3 is 12 residues. V shed 11 bases and J shed 2 bases, with 13 bases lying between them. The germline V gene has CDR1 MNHNS and CDR2 SASEGT. The CDR3: CAPTEGAYEQYF. CDR3 coding DNA: TGTGCCCCCACCGAGGGGGCCTACGAGCAGTACTTC.

This clone occurred a few times. V gene TRBV6-5 combines with J gene TRBJ1-2, with 9 bases fitting TRBD1. The length of the CDR3 is 14 residues. CDR1 is MNHEY and CDR2 is SVGAGI in the germline V gene. With V trimmed by 5 bases and J by 7 bases, 8 bases remained unmatched. CDR3 bases: TGTGCCAGCAGTCGGGACAGGGAGGCAGGTGGCTACACCTTC. It yields the protein CASSRDREAGGYTF.

Regarding this clone: One junction end does not reproduce the germline sequence, and a read error may be involved. This same CDR3 is encoded by further DNA sequences in the sample. In nucleotides, the CDR3 is TGTGCCTGGAGTTCAGCGGGAGGGCCTGGGGATACGCAGTATTTC. Its protein is CAWSSAGGPGDTQYF. J is TRBJ2-3 and V is TRBV30; 10 bases are a match to TRBD2. The CDR3 contains 15 residues. The V gene's germline CDR1 is GTSNPN and CDR2 SVGIG (reference sequence).

This clone appeared a few times. The chain couples TRBV5-1 to TRBJ1-1; D remains unclear. This CDR3 has 13 residues. Deletions cut 0 bases from V and 1 base from J, with 4 bases between. Germline CDR1 reads SGHRS; CDR2 reads YFSETQ. The CDR3 DNA is TGCGCCAGCAGCTTGGGAGGGAACACTGAAGCTTTCTTT. Its translation is CASSLGGNTEAFF.

V gene TRBV6-5 combines with J gene TRBJ1-5; perhaps TRBD1 as D (5 bases). The germline V and J ends were trimmed by 6 bases and 2 bases, with 11 bases remaining between them. The CDR3 has 14 amino acids. The germline gives CDR1 MNHEY, CDR2 SVGAGI. CDR3 nucleotides: TGTGCCAGCAGCCTCTCGGGGGGCAATCAGCCCCAGCATTTT. It translates to CASSLSGGNQPQHF.

This clone was seen more than once but under ten times. The chain joins TRBV25-1 to TRBJ1-6, with D perhaps TRBD1 (6 bases). V dropped 8 bases and J dropped 6 bases, with 20 bases sitting between them. The CDR3 is 16 amino acids. In germline, CDR1 is MGHDK, CDR2 SYGVNS. The CDR3 DNA sequence: TGTGCCAGCGGCCACTGGGGGGGCGCGACTAATTCACCCCTCCACTTT. Its protein is CASGHWGGATNSPLHF.

This clone was observed a handful of times. CDR3 in DNA: TGTGCCAGCAGCCTGGTCCCACAGGGGGCGACCTCTGGGGCCAACGTCCTGACTTTC. Amino acid sequence: CASSLVPQGATSGANVLTF. The chain combines TRBV7-2 with TRBJ2-6; 9 positions match TRBD1. The CDR3 has 19 amino acids. The junction had 11 bases not matched to a gene; V was cut back by 5 bases and J by 0 bases. Germline V lookup: CDR1 SGHTA, CDR2 FQGNSA.

The chain carries TRBV9 and TRBJ1-2; D may be TRBD1 (6 bases). The germline CDR1 and CDR2 sequences are SGDLS and YYNGEE. The CDR3 sequence is 12 residues long. Trimming pared 3 bases from V and 6 bases from J, leaving 9 bases between. In DNA, the CDR3 is TGTGCCAGCAGCGAGGGGGTCAATGGCTACACCTTC. Translated: CASSEGVNGYTF.

The chain's CDR3 is CASSRSTGPYEQYF. The CDR3 DNA follows: TGTGCCAGCAGCCGTTCGACAGGACCCTACGAGCAGTACTTC. The chain employs TRBV7-2 and TRBJ2-7; a possible D gene is TRBD1 (6 bases). Trimming left V 5 bases short and J 2 bases short, with 13 bases between. The CDR3 loop spans 14 amino acids. The V gene's germline CDR1 is SGHTA and CDR2 FQGNSA.

Only a few counts were recorded for this clone. The chain uses TRBV5-6 and TRBJ2-3; a weak D match, TRBD1 (5 bases). Trimming cost V 0 bases and J 2 bases, with 10 bases left between them. Germline assignment: CDR1 SGHDT and CDR2 YYEEEE. This CDR3 is built from 15 residues. Written as DNA, the CDR3 is TGTGCCAGCAGCTTGGGAGACAGACTCACAGATACGCAGTATTTT. It translates to CASSLGDRLTDTQYF.

The V gene is TRBV6-1, the J gene TRBJ2-6; D may be TRBD2 (6 bases). V was clipped by 2 bases and J by 4 bases, with 9 bases between them. Germline values: CDR1 MNHNS, CDR2 SASEGT. The CDR3 loop spans 15 amino acids. This chain's CDR3 is CASSERGFGANVLTF. The DNA of the CDR3 is TGTGCCAGCAGTGAACGGGGGTTCGGGGCCAACGTCCTGACTTTC.

The chain couples TRBV30 to TRBJ1-2; D possibly corresponds to TRBD1 (6 bases). Germline V CDR1 and CDR2: GTSNPN, SVGIG (reference sequence). This CDR3 region has 13 residues. V lost 2 bases, J lost 8 bases, and 15 bases lay in between. The CDR3 DNA follows: TGTGCCTGGAGTATCACAGGGCTACAGGGCTACACCTTC. Protein: CAWSITGLQGYTF. The full variable domain, rest sourced from reference TRBV30 and TRBJ1-2, is SQTIHQWPATLVQPVGSPLSLECTVEGTSNPNLYWYRQAAGRGLQLLFYSVGIGQISSEVPQNLSASRPQDRQFILSSKKLLLSDSGFYLCAWSITGLQGYTFGSGTRLTVV.

This clone was seen only a few times. CDR3 amino acids: CASSPRSWGQGETEAFF. The CDR3 coding sequence is TGTGCCAGCAGTCCCCGAAGTTGGGGACAGGGGGAGACTGAAGCTTTCTTT. The chain employs TRBV27 and TRBJ1-1, with TRBD1 matching 11 bases. V gave up 5 bases and J gave up 5 bases; unmatched junction bases: 13. Germline V gene data show CDR1 as MNHEY and CDR2 as SMNVEV (reference sequence). The CDR3 consists of 17 residues.

The gene calls are TRBV28 and TRBJ1-5, with D possibly TRBD1 on 5 matching bases. The CDR3 covers 16 residues. Germline CDR1 reads MDHEN; CDR2 reads SYDVKM. Trimming took off 1 base at V and 0 bases at J, with 10 bases between the two ends. CDR3 in amino acids: CASSLSRQYSNQPQHF. CDR3 DNA sequence: TGTGCCAGCAGTTTATCCCGACAGTATAGCAATCAGCCCCAGCATTTT.

This clone turned up a few times. V usage is TRBV6-5 and J usage is TRBJ1-2; D is uncertain. This CDR3 comprises 15 residues. Germline CDR1 MNHEY, CDR2 SVGAGI. V was cut by 0 bases and J by 2 bases, with 10 bases left in between. The CDR3 loop reads CASSYSAQLNYGYTF. CDR3 nucleotides: TGTGCCAGCAGTTACTCGGCACAGCTGAACTATGGCTACACCTTC.

The rearrangement links TRBV19 to TRBJ1-6; D is undetermined. Per germline, CDR1 LNHDA and CDR2 SQIVND (reference sequence). Trimming removed 2 bases from V and 0 bases from J, with 17 bases in between. CDR3 length: 19 residues. CDR3 sequence (DNA): TGTGCCAGTAGTATAAGCCCCGAAGCGGTGAGCTCCTATAATTCACCCCTCCACTTT. This encodes CASSISPEAVSSYNSPLHF.

The chain has TRBV5-5 and TRBJ1-4; TRBD1 matches at 7 bases. Germline V lookup: CDR1 SGHKS, CDR2 YYEKEE (reference sequence). V lost 4 bases and J lost 0; bases outside the gene matches: 0. CDR3 length: 14 amino acids. The CDR3 region has the DNA TGTGCCAGCAGCCAGGGGGCAACTAATGAAAAACTGTTTTTT. Protein: CASSQGATNEKLFF.

This clone was seen more than once but under ten times. The genes are TRBV19 and TRBJ1-1; 10 bases map to TRBD1. The CDR3 covers 14 residues. Trimming cost V 5 bases and J 5 bases; bases outside gene matches: 5. Germline CDR1 and CDR2: LNHDA and SQIVND (reference sequence). Here the CDR3 DNA reads TGTGCCAGTAGTGACAGGGGGCTGAGTACTGAAGCTTTCTTT. It encodes CASSDRGLSTEAFF.

This chain uses TRBV29-1 with TRBJ1-5; D gene ambiguous. This CDR3 has 13 amino acids. V lost 3 bases and J lost 3, with 9 bases in between. Germline lookup yields CDR1 SQVTM and CDR2 ANQGSEA. CDR3 nucleotides: TGCAGCGTTGAGACACAGCTCAATCAGCCCCAGCATTTT. Translated: CSVETQLNQPQHF.

The genes are TRBV5-1 and TRBJ1-2; 8 nucleotides line up with TRBD1. With 4 bases clipped from V and 8 bases from J, the junction kept 7 bases outside the gene matches. The germline V gene encodes CDR1 SGHRS and CDR2 YFSETQ. This CDR3 has 13 residues. The CDR3 sequence: CASSVQGGIGYTF. The CDR3 DNA follows: TGCGCCAGCAGCGTACAGGGGGGTATCGGCTACACCTTC.

This clone has a handful of counts. This rearrangement joins TRBV7-9 to TRBJ1-2; 8 bases line up with TRBD1. Germline loops: CDR1 SEHNR, CDR2 FQNEAQ (reference sequence). Losses at the gene ends were 5 bases for V and 7 bases for J; bases not matched to a gene: 9. The CDR3 spans 14 residues. The CDR3 DNA reads as TGTGCCAGCAGCGCGGACAGGGTGATCGGTGGCTACACCTTC. The encoded protein is CASSADRVIGGYTF.

The chain links TRBV29-1 to TRBJ2-3, with TRBD2 matching 8 bases. V dropped 1 base and J dropped 5; count of bases not matched to a gene: 11. Looked up from germline, CDR1 is SQVTM and CDR2 is ANQGSEA. The CDR3 contains 16 residues. The CDR3 sequence is CSVEGLTSVPLDTQYF. CDR3 DNA: TGCAGCGTTGAAGGGTTGACTAGCGTCCCATTAGATACGCAGTATTTT.

This sequence joins TRBV5-8 and TRBJ1-5; 7 positions match TRBD1. The CDR3 has 15 residues. Germline V CDR1 and CDR2: SGHTS, YDEGEE. V dropped 4 bases and J dropped 4; count of bases not matched to a gene: 8. The CDR3 DNA reads as TGTGCCAGCAGCCAAGGACAGGTCAAGAATCAGCCCCAGCATTTT. This translates into CASSQGQVKNQPQHF.